A selection of T cell receptor beta chains follows, all from one sample in a study of identical twins. TCRdb ran MiXCR on the 5' RACE reads and lists one entry per CDR3 protein. The sample consists of a few hundred thousand distinct CDR3 sequences, 9% to 10% of them appearing once. The same sample was also used in a study of yellow fever vaccine responses in identical twins.

Sequenced sample: PBMCs. All receptors come from a woman aged 18 to 35 in good health. Each CDR3 is given with its conserved first and last residue. D genes are given only for firm matches. Some rows mark clone size as missing; the rest say once, few, many or name a class of expanded clone.

TRBV14	TRBD2	many	TRBJ2-1	TGTGCCATCGCTCGCGGGAGGATCGATGAGCAGTTCTTC	CAIARGRIDEQFF
TRBV25-1	.	.	TRBJ2-7	TGTGCCAGCAGTGAATATGGGGGTCACTACGAGCAGTACTTC	CASSEYGGHYEQYF
TRBV6-5	TRBD2	few	TRBJ2-7	TGTGCCAGCAGCTATGCTAGCGGGCGGAACTACGAGCAGTACTTC	CASSYASGRNYEQYF
TRBV5-1	.	many	TRBJ2-4	TGCGCCAGCAGTCAAATGAGGCTAGGGGACATTCAGTACTTC	CASSQMRLGDIQYF
TRBV7-9	.	few	TRBJ2-3	TGTGCCAGCAGCTTGATGTCTGCCCCTACAGATACGCAGTATTTT	CASSLMSAPTDTQYF
TRBV6-2/TRBV6-3	TRBD2	.	TRBJ2-1	TGTGCCAGCAGATGGGGGTTCTTAGCGGGGGGGCAAGACGGCTCCTACAATGAGCAGTTCTTC	CASRWGFLAGGQDGSYNEQFF
TRBV7-2	.	.	TRBJ1-5	TGTGCCAGCAGCCCAACGCCGTATAGCAATCAGCCCCAGCATTTT	CASSPTPYSNQPQHF
TRBV6-5	.	few	TRBJ2-7	TGTGCCAGCAGTTACTCAATCAGGGACGAGCAGTACTTC	CASSYSIRDEQYF
TRBV7-9	TRBD2	many	TRBJ2-7	TGTGCCAGCAGCCCGAAGGAGGGAGGGGTTCTTCACGAGCAGTACTTC	CASSPKEGGVLHEQYF
TRBV7-9	.	few	TRBJ2-7	TGTGCCAGCAGCTTAGCCCGGGAGATACCCCACGAGCAGTACTTC	CASSLAREIPHEQYF
TRBV2	.	.	TRBJ2-7	TGTGCCAGCAGTGAAAGTATCGCTCTGCCCTTTAACGAGCAGTACTTC	CASSESIALPFNEQYF
TRBV9	TRBD2	.	TRBJ2-5	TGTGCCAGCAGCGAGGGGGGGACTAGCGAAGAGACCCAGTACTTC	CASSEGGTSEETQYF
TRBV3-1	.	.	TRBJ2-7	TGTGCCAGCAGCCAAGGGAGCCGGTACGAGCAGTACTTC	CASSQGSRYEQYF
TRBV29-1	.	.	TRBJ1-4	TGCAGCGGCCGCGGGGGGAACGCTGAAAAACTGTTTTTT	CSGRGGNAEKLFF
TRBV29-1	.	many	TRBJ2-3	TGCAGCTTCTTTACAGATACGCAGTATTTT	CSFFTDTQYF
TRBV11-2	.	few	TRBJ1-1	TGTGCCAGCAGCTTAGGACGGTTTGCGGGGGCGAACACTGAAGCTTTCTTT	CASSLGRFAGANTEAFF
TRBV6-4	TRBD2	many	TRBJ2-3	TGTGCCAGCAGTGACTCGGCCGGGGGGGCCTCGGATACGCAGTATTTT	CASSDSAGGASDTQYF
TRBV20-1	.	few	TRBJ2-3	TGCAGTGCTAGAGATCAAACTCGGATAGCCCACACAGATACGCAGTATTTT	CSARDQTRIAHTDTQYF
TRBV30	.	.	TRBJ2-2	TGTGCCTGGAGTGTCGGACGGACCGGGGAGCTGTTTTTT	CAWSVGRTGELFF
TRBV6-5	TRBD2	many	TRBJ2-1	TGTGCCAGCAGTTACCTAGCGGGAGAGTACAATGAGCAGTTCTTC	CASSYLAGEYNEQFF
TRBV5-1	TRBD1	once	TRBJ2-7	TGCGCCAGCAGTCCAGACAGGGGGGGCGAGCAGTACTTC	CASSPDRGGEQYF
TRBV6-2/TRBV6-3	TRBD1	.	TRBJ2-1	TGTGCCAGCAGGACAGGGGGAAACAATGAGCAGTTCTTC	CASRTGGNNEQFF
TRBV5-1	.	.	TRBJ1-1	TGCGCCAGCAGCTTGATAGGGGCGAACACTGAAGCTTTCTTT	CASSLIGANTEAFF
TRBV20-1	.	few	TRBJ2-3	TGCAGTGCTAGGTCCGGGACTTCGTTGGGCACAGATACGCAGTATTTT	CSARSGTSLGTDTQYF
TRBV5-1	.	many	TRBJ1-1	TGCGCCAGCAGCTTGGCGGCGACAAACACTGAAGCTTTCTTT	CASSLAATNTEAFF
TRBV5-1	.	many	TRBJ2-1	TGCGCCAGCAGCTCGCGACAAGGATCCTACAATGAGCAGTTCTTC	CASSSRQGSYNEQFF
TRBV28	.	.	TRBJ2-3	TGTGCCAGCAACACCCCGGGTGCAGATACGCAGTATTTT	CASNTPGADTQYF
TRBV7-3	.	.	TRBJ2-2	TGTGCCAGCAGTCATAAACAGGGTGGCACCGGGGAGCTGTTTTTT	CASSHKQGGTGELFF
TRBV5-1	TRBD2	.	TRBJ2-7	TGCGCCAGCAGAGTTACTAGCGGGGGAGACTACGAGCAGTACTTC	CASRVTSGGDYEQYF
TRBV9	TRBD2	.	TRBJ2-1	TGTGCCAGCAGCGGGGCCGCTAGCGGGAGTCTTGAGCAGTTCTTC	CASSGAASGSLEQFF
TRBV2	TRBD1	few	TRBJ2-7	TGTGCCAGCAGGACAAGGACAGGGAGACGGTACTTC	CASRTRTGRRYF
TRBV5-6	.	many	TRBJ1-6	TGTGCCAGCAGCCCCATATGGGGGAAAAATTCACCCCTCCACTTT	CASSPIWGKNSPLHF
TRBV3-1	.	many	TRBJ2-1	TGTGCCAGCAGCCAACGTAGGGGTGGTGAGCAGTTCTTC	CASSQRRGGEQFF
TRBV11-2	TRBD2	many	TRBJ2-3	TGTGCCAGCAGCTTAAACGGGAGGGACACAGATACGCAGTATTTT	CASSLNGRDTDTQYF
TRBV20-1	.	.	TRBJ1-2	TGCAGTGCTAGAGAGACAGCTGAGCGACTTAGCGATGGCTACACCTTC	CSARETAERLSDGYTF
TRBV4-1	TRBD1	.	TRBJ1-4	TGCGCCAGCAGCCAAGATTCCCAGGGGGCAGGTGAAAAACTGTTTTTT	CASSQDSQGAGEKLFF
TRBV20-1	.	many	TRBJ2-1	TGCAGTGAGAGGGGGATGGGCGGTGGTGAGCAGTTCTTC	CSERGMGGGEQFF
TRBV29-1	.	many	TRBJ1-4	TGCAGCGTTCAGGCTCAAAATGAAAAACTGTTTTTT	CSVQAQNEKLFF
TRBV15	.	few	TRBJ2-5	TGTGCCACCAGCAGAGATTTGGCAGGACGAGACCAAGAGACCCAGTACTTC	CATSRDLAGRDQETQYF
TRBV18	.	few	TRBJ1-1	TGTGCCAGCTCACCAAGGCAGACGAACACTGAAGCTTTCTTT	CASSPRQTNTEAFF
TRBV7-2	.	.	TRBJ2-7	TGTGCCAGCAGCTTAGCGGGCAGGGCCCACGAGCAGTACTTC	CASSLAGRAHEQYF
TRBV28	TRBD1	many	TRBJ1-5	TGTGCCAGCAGTTTGCAAGGACAGGGGTGGGATCAGCCCCAGCATTTT	CASSLQGQGWDQPQHF
TRBV29-1	.	many	TRBJ2-1	TGCAGCGTTGTCCTTGGCGGGGGCATATACAATGAGCAGTTCTTC	CSVVLGGGIYNEQFF
TRBV7-9	.	.	TRBJ2-6	TGTGCCAGCAGCTTCTCGAGGCAGCACTCTGGGGCCAACGTCCTGACTTTC	CASSFSRQHSGANVLTF
TRBV7-2	.	.	TRBJ2-7	TGTGCCAGCAGCTTACTACTAGGGAACTACGAGCAGTACTTC	CASSLLLGNYEQYF
TRBV7-2	.	many	TRBJ2-3	TGTGCCAGCAGCTTAGATCCCCCCACAGATACGCAGTATTTT	CASSLDPPTDTQYF
TRBV12-3/TRBV12-4	TRBD2	few	TRBJ2-1	TGTGCCAGCAGTTTCTCAGCGGGAGTCCGGGGTGAGCAGTTCTTC	CASSFSAGVRGEQFF
TRBV25-1	.	.	TRBJ2-1	TGTGCCAGCAGTGAATATAAACGGGGAGACAATGAGCAGTTCTTC	CASSEYKRGDNEQFF
TRBV5-6	.	.	TRBJ2-2	TGTGCCAGCAGCAAGGGACCTGCCGGGGAGCTGTTTTTT	CASSKGPAGELFF
TRBV12-3/TRBV12-4	TRBD1	.	TRBJ2-5	TGTGCCAGCAGTATCGGACAGGGTGAGACCCAGTACTTC	CASSIGQGETQYF
TRBV12-5	.	many	TRBJ2-3	TGTGCTAGTGGTTTGGTAGGCCAAACGCAGTATTTT	CASGLVGQTQYF
TRBV7-2	.	.	TRBJ1-4	TGTGCCAGCAGCTTAGCCGGGATGGAGGGGAAAAAACTGTTTTTT	CASSLAGMEGKKLFF
TRBV4-3	.	many	TRBJ2-3	TGCGCCAGCAGCCAACCACCCTTCGGGGTTGCGCCAGATACGCAGTATTTT	CASSQPPFGVAPDTQYF
TRBV12-3/TRBV12-4	TRBD1	many	TRBJ1-6	TGTGCCAGCACCACACGGGGCGGGACAGGGGCCTCACCCCTCCACTTT	CASTTRGGTGASPLHF